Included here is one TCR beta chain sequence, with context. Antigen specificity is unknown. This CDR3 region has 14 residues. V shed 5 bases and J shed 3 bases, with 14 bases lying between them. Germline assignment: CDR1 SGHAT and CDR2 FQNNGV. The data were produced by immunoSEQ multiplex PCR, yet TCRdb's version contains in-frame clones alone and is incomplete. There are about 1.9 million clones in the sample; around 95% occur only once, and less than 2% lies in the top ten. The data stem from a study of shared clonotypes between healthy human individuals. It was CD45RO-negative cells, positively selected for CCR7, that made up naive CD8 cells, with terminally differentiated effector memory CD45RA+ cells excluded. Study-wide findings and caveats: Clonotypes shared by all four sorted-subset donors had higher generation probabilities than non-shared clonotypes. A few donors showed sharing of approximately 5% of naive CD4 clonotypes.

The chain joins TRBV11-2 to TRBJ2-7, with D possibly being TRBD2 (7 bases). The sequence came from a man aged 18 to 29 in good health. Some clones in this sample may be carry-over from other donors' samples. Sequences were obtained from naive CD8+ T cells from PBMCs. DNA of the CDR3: TGTGCCAGCAGCCGCGGGGGCGGGCTCTACGAGCAGTACTTC. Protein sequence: CASSRGGGLYEQYF.